The 32 T cell receptor beta chains below come from one sample, sequenced in a study of cytomegalovirus exposure and HLA in healthy donors. Both 60 Vbeta primers and 13 Jbeta primers went into the PCR. TCRdb keeps only in-frame clones here, not all; method: immunoSEQ multiplex PCR. The top ten hold 1% of the sample, which has about 170,000 clones, roughly 75% seen once. Sequencing was performed on PBMCs. The receptors originated from a woman between 50 and 59 years old in good health and CMV-seropositive.

This clone came up a few times. The V gene is TRBV6-6, the J gene TRBJ2-5, with 8 positions matching TRBD1. This CDR3 spans 15 amino acids. Germline CDR1 MNHNY, CDR2 SVGAGI (reference sequence). V trimming: 6 bases; J trimming: 5 bases; junction bases outside the gene matches: 11. CDR3: CASSNALRGQETQYF. CDR3 coding DNA: TGTGCCAGCAGCAATGCTCTCAGGGGGCAGGAGACCCAGTACTTC.

The chain uses TRBV18 and TRBJ1-1; possible D gene TRBD1, 6 bases. This CDR3 has 13 amino acids. V shed 1 base and J shed 3 bases, with 6 bases lying between them. Germline-derived CDR1 and CDR2 are KGHSH and LQKENI. CDR3 coding DNA: TGTGCCAGCTCACCACGACAGGACACTGAAGCTTTCTTT. Its translation: CASSPRQDTEAFF.

A remark on this clone: At one end, the junction sequence differs from germline, possibly due to a read error. J is TRBJ1-5 and V is TRBV7-9; TRBD1 is a possible D gene (5 bases). CDR1 SEHNR and CDR2 FQNEAQ come from the germline V gene (reference sequence). The CDR3 covers 18 residues. The CDR3 sequence is CSSSLDVAGTYSNQPQHF. CDR3 nucleotide sequence: TGTTCCAGCAGCTTAGATGTCGCGGGGACCTATAGCAATCAGCCCCAGCATTTT. Together with reference TRBV7-9 and TRBJ1-5, the CDR3 gives the full variable domain: DTGVSQNPRHKITKRGQNVTFRCDPISEHNRLYWYRQTLGQGPEFLTYFQNEAQLEKSRLLSDRFSAERPKGSFSTLEIQRTEQGDSAMYLCSSSLDVAGTYSNQPQHFGDGTRLSIL.

The CDR3 DNA reads TGTGCCAGCAGCCCTCGGACAGGGGTTAATTCACCCCTCCACTTT. Translated: CASSPRTGVNSPLHF. The chain is built from TRBV7-6 and TRBJ1-6; 9 bases match TRBD1. CDR1 SGHVS and CDR2 FNYEAQ come from the germline V gene. Trimming at V came to 5 bases and at J to 6 bases, leaving 5 bases not matched to a gene. The CDR3 totals 15 residues.

The chain joins TRBV10-3 to TRBJ1-1; D gene uncertain. CDR1 and CDR2 (germline): ENHRY, SYGVKD. V was cut by 2 bases and J by 5 bases, with 15 bases left in between. The CDR3 covers 15 residues. CDR3 DNA: TGTGCCATCAGTGAGCCGGGGAGGAGGGCAACTGAAGCTTTCTTT. Translating gives CAISEPGRRATEAFF.

V is TRBV7-2 and J is TRBJ1-5; D gene unclear. CDR3 length: 17 amino acids. Germline V gives CDR1 SGHTA, CDR2 FQGNSA. Between the trimmed V and J ends, which lost 1 base and 4 bases, there was a span of 17 bases. CDR3 DNA: TGTGCCAGCAGCTTAGTGGTTCGCGCGGGTTTGAATCAGCCCCAGCATTTT. Translated, it gives CASSLVVRAGLNQPQHF.

As DNA, the CDR3 is TGTGCCAGCAGTTTGAACAGTGAATACGAGCAGTACTTC. Amino acids: CASSLNSEYEQYF. The gene calls are TRBV28 and TRBJ2-7; D is unclear. The CDR3 spans 13 residues. The V end was cut by 3 bases, the J end by 4 bases, with 10 bases between. Germline CDR1 reads MDHEN; CDR2 reads SYDVKM.

This clone was picked up one time. The rearrangement links TRBV19 to TRBJ1-5, with 10 bases that match TRBD1. Germline values: CDR1 LNHDA, CDR2 SQIVND (reference sequence). The CDR3 runs to 15 residues. Trimming took 7 bases from V and 2 from J; bases not matched to a gene: 5. CDR3 nucleotide sequence: TGTGCCAGTAACCCCGGGACAGGGGGCAATCAGCCCCAGCATTTT. This gives the protein CASNPGTGGNQPQHF. The full variable domain, its missing parts supplied by reference TRBV19 and TRBJ1-5, is DGGITQSPKYLFRKEGQNVTLSCEQNLNHDAMYWYRQDPGQGLRLIYYSQIVNDFQKGDIAEGYSVSREKKESFPLTVTSAQKNPTAFYLCASNPGTGGNQPQHFGDGTRLSIL.

The chain has TRBV7-9 and TRBJ2-1; D possibly corresponds to TRBD2 (5 bases). Looked up from germline, CDR1 is SEHNR and CDR2 is FQNEAQ (reference sequence). The CDR3 loop spans 16 amino acids. V gave up 5 bases and J gave up 7 bases, with 21 bases separating them. This chain's CDR3 is CASSPSSRRFLNEQFF. For the CDR3, the DNA is TGTGCCAGCAGCCCCTCTAGCAGGAGGTTTTTGAATGAGCAGTTCTTC.

This sequence joins TRBV6-5 and TRBJ1-1; D is ambiguous. This CDR3 spans 15 amino acids. Trimming shortened V by 0 bases and J by 3 bases, and 11 bases separated the two germline ends. Germline CDR1 reads MNHEY; CDR2 reads SVGAGI. The CDR3, as DNA: TGTGCCAGCAGTTACTCGGCCACCCTTGACACTGAAGCTTTCTTT. It translates to CASSYSATLDTEAFF.

This sequence joins TRBV6-1 and TRBJ1-1; 8 positions agree with TRBD1. The CDR3 has 15 residues. Germline lookup yields CDR1 MNHNS and CDR2 SASEGT. With 8 bases clipped from V and 1 base from J, the junction kept 9 bases outside the gene matches. The CDR3 protein is CASGDSGQANTEAFF. DNA for the CDR3: TGTGCCAGCGGAGACTCGGGACAGGCGAACACTGAAGCTTTCTTT.

The J gene is TRBJ1-2, the V gene TRBV28, with TRBD1 matching 8 bases. This CDR3 comprises 18 residues. With 5 bases clipped from V and 4 bases from J, the junction kept 18 bases outside the gene matches. Germline values: CDR1 MDHEN, CDR2 SYDVKM. CDR3 sequence (DNA): TGTGCCAGCAGTCCTCCCCCGGGGGGCAGGGGGCACGGCTATGGCTACACCTTC. Its protein product is CASSPPPGGRGHGYGYTF.

This rearrangement joins TRBV5-1 to TRBJ1-4; D is perhaps TRBD1 (6 bases). V was cut by 4 bases and J by 6 bases, with 16 bases left in between. The CDR3 covers 15 residues. Per the germline V gene, CDR1 is SGHRS and CDR2 is YFSETQ. In nucleotides, the CDR3 is TGCGCCAGCAGCACCTTCGGGGGGCGGGATGAAAAACTGTTTTTT. This sequence encodes CASSTFGGRDEKLFF.

For this clone: One junction end disagrees with the germline gene, perhaps due to a read error. J is TRBJ1-6 and V is TRBV7-9; D ambiguous. The germline gives CDR1 SEHNR, CDR2 FQNEAQ (reference sequence). The CDR3 totals 16 residues. CDR3 loop: CSSSLSGRSYNSPLHF. CDR3 DNA sequence: TGTTCCAGCAGCTTGTCTGGGAGGTCCTATAATTCACCCCTCCACTTT. Together with reference TRBV7-9 and TRBJ1-6, the CDR3 gives the full variable domain: DTGVSQNPRHKITKRGQNVTFRCDPISEHNRLYWYRQTLGQGPEFLTYFQNEAQLEKSRLLSDRFSAERPKGSFSTLEIQRTEQGDSAMYLCSSSLSGRSYNSPLHFGNGTRLTVT.

CDR3 coding DNA: TGTGCCAGCAGTTGTTTCCCTCAGGGTAGAGTGAGCAATCAGCCCCAGCATTTT. Its protein product is CASSCFPQGRVSNQPQHF. J is TRBJ1-5 and V is TRBV27; maybe TRBD1 (5 bases). Germline lookup yields CDR1 MNHEY and CDR2 SMNVEV (reference sequence). V lost 4 bases, J lost 1 base, and 20 bases lay in between. The CDR3 is made up of 18 amino acids.

The chain combines TRBV7-2 with TRBJ1-2; D is possibly TRBD1 (6 bases). Per the germline V gene, CDR1 is SGHTA and CDR2 is FQGNSA. This CDR3 has 13 residues. The ends were cut back, 5 bases at V and 4 bases at J, with 11 bases in the middle. CDR3 region: CASSRDRIYGYTF. The CDR3 DNA reads as TGTGCCAGCAGCCGAGACAGGATCTATGGCTACACCTTC.

The chain is built from TRBV9 and TRBJ1-2, with 11 bases aligning to TRBD1. The CDR3 is made up of 18 amino acids. Per the germline V gene, CDR1 is SGDLS and CDR2 is YYNGEE. V lost 3 bases and J lost 3; bases outside the gene matches: 13. CDR3 residues: CASSEGPNEGQGDYGYTF. The CDR3 nucleotides are TGTGCCAGCAGCGAGGGACCGAACGAGGGACAGGGGGACTATGGCTACACCTTC.

The rearrangement links TRBV7-2 to TRBJ2-2; perhaps TRBD2 as D (6 bases). The CDR3 runs 15 residues. Looked up from germline, CDR1 is SGHTA and CDR2 is FQGNSA. The V end lost 2 bases, the J end lost 5 bases, and 12 bases lay between the germline ends. CDR3 coding DNA: TGTGCCAGCAGCTTATCCGGGACTCAGACCGGGGAGCTGTTTTTT. This sequence encodes CASSLSGTQTGELFF. Full variable domain (outside the CDR3, taken from reference TRBV7-2 and TRBJ2-2): GAGVSQSPSNKVTEKGKDVELRCDPISGHTALYWYRQSLGQGLEFLIYFQGNSAPDKSGLPSDRFSAERTGGSVSTLTIQRTQQEDSAVYLCASSLSGTQTGELFFGEGSRLTVL.

V gene TRBV15 combines with J gene TRBJ2-5; the match to TRBD1 covers 7 bases. V gave up 3 bases and J gave up 1 base; unmatched junction bases: 2. The CDR3 has 14 amino acids. Germline assignment: CDR1 LNHNV and CDR2 YYDKDF (reference sequence). In DNA form, the CDR3 reads TGTGCCACCAGCAGCGGGACAGTCCAAGAGACCCAGTACTTC. This translates into CATSSGTVQETQYF. Full variable domain (missing parts from reference TRBV15 and TRBJ2-5): DAMVIQNPRYQVTQFGKPVTLSCSQTLNHNVMYWYQQKSSQAPKLLFHYYDKDFNNEADTPDNFQSRRPNTSFCFLDIRSPGLGDTAMYLCATSSGTVQETQYFGPGTRLLVL.

The V gene is TRBV7-9, the J gene TRBJ2-1; TRBD1 matches 9 bases. CDR3 size: 16 residues. J was trimmed by 7 bases and V by 2 bases; bases with no gene match: 9. Germline loops: CDR1 SEHNR, CDR2 FQNEAQ (reference sequence). The CDR3: CASSLSWGQGGNEQFF. Here the CDR3 DNA reads TGTGCCAGCAGCTTATCGTGGGGACAGGGAGGGAATGAGCAGTTCTTC.

The J gene is TRBJ2-5, the V gene TRBV27; TRBD2 might be the D (6 bases). The germline gives CDR1 MNHEY, CDR2 SMNVEV (reference sequence). The V end lost 2 bases, the J end lost 4 bases, and 11 bases lay between the germline ends. This CDR3 has 14 residues. The CDR3 nucleotides read TGTGCCAGCAGTTTAGGACTGGGGGGAGAGACCCAGTACTTC. Its translation is CASSLGLGGETQYF.

The chain recombines TRBV5-6 with TRBJ1-1; D unresolved. Germline V gives CDR1 SGHDT, CDR2 YYEEEE. The CDR3 runs 13 residues. V was shortened by 0 bases and J by 6 bases, with 9 bases between the two germline ends. The CDR3 region is CASSLGRIPEAFF. Written as DNA, the CDR3 is TGTGCCAGCAGCTTGGGCAGGATCCCTGAAGCTTTCTTT.

The genes are TRBV2 and TRBJ1-4; tentatively, D is TRBD1 (6 bases). V was trimmed by 6 bases and J by 7 bases, leaving 18 bases between them. The CDR3 extends over 15 amino acids. Germline V gene sequence: CDR1 SNHLY, CDR2 FYNNEI. The CDR3 region is CASSQQGPRSEKLFF. The CDR3 nucleotides are TGTGCCAGCAGCCAACAGGGCCCTAGGAGTGAAAAACTGTTTTTT. Looking up the rest from reference TRBV2 and TRBJ1-4 gives the full variable domain: EPEVTQTPSHQVTQMGQEVILRCVPISNHLYFYWYRQILGQKVEFLVSFYNNEISEKSEIFDDQFSVERPDGSNFTLKIRSTKLEDSAMYFCASSQQGPRSEKLFFGSGTQLSVL.

The V and J genes are TRBV18 and TRBJ1-2; 12 bases are shared with TRBD1. The CDR3 has 19 residues. With V trimmed by 2 bases and J by 2 bases, 12 bases remained unmatched. Germline-derived CDR1 and CDR2 are KGHSH and LQKENI. In DNA form, the CDR3 reads TGTGCCAGCTCACCATATACCGGGACAGGGGGCGGCTTAAACTATGGCTACACCTTC. Its protein is CASSPYTGTGGGLNYGYTF.

V usage is TRBV18 and J usage is TRBJ2-2; the D gene is possibly TRBD1 (5 bases). Trimming left V 0 bases short and J 5 bases short, with 22 bases between. Per the germline V gene, CDR1 is KGHSH and CDR2 is LQKENI. The CDR3 is 19 amino acids. CDR3 nucleotides: TGTGCCAGCTCACCACCGAAGGGGCAGGCCAAAGGGTGGACCGGGGAGCTGTTTTTT. As protein: CASSPPKGQAKGWTGELFF.

This chain connects TRBV5-1 to TRBJ2-1, with 8 positions matching TRBD1. Per the germline V gene, CDR1 is SGHRS and CDR2 is YFSETQ. V trimming: 3 bases; J trimming: 8 bases; junction bases outside the gene matches: 10. The CDR3 runs 15 residues. The CDR3 loop is CASSSAPTGEDEQFF. CDR3 DNA sequence: TGCGCCAGCAGCTCTGCCCCGACAGGGGAGGATGAGCAGTTCTTC.

The chain joins TRBV2 to TRBJ1-3; no definite D call. V lost 8 bases to trimming and J lost 0 bases, with 11 bases between them. Germline V gene data show CDR1 as SNHLY and CDR2 as FYNNEI. The CDR3 runs to 14 residues. The DNA of the CDR3 is TGTGCCAGCTCTTATCTGAGCTCTGGAAACACCATATATTTT. Translating it yields CASSYLSSGNTIYF.

This clone came up a few times. This chain connects TRBV16 to TRBJ1-2; D is perhaps TRBD1 (6 bases). The CDR3 loop spans 12 amino acids. CDR1 and CDR2 (germline): KGHSY, FQNENV. V was cut by 4 bases and J by 5 bases, with 8 bases left in between. This CDR3 is CASSPDSYGYTF. The CDR3 bases are TGTGCCAGCAGCCCGGACAGTTATGGCTACACCTTC.

J is TRBJ1-1 and V is TRBV7-6; 8 nucleotides match TRBD1. The ends lost 1 base at V and 8 bases at J; junction bases unmatched: 3. The CDR3 has 13 residues. In germline, CDR1 is SGHVS, CDR2 FNYEAQ. Here the CDR3 reads CASSLDYRGEAFF. Here the CDR3 DNA reads TGTGCCAGCAGCTTAGACTACAGGGGGGAAGCTTTCTTT. The full variable domain, with the rest looked up from reference TRBV7-6 and TRBJ1-1, is GAGVSQSPRYKVTKRGQDVALRCDPISGHVSLYWYRQALGQGPEFLTYFNYEAQQDKSGLPNDRFSAERPEGSISTLTIQRTEQRDSAMYRCASSLDYRGEAFFGQGTRLTVV.

The rearrangement joins TRBV19 to TRBJ2-3; TRBD2 matches at 7 bases. Trimming removed 5 bases from V and 3 bases from J; junction bases left unmatched: 5. Germline V gene lookup returns CDR1 LNHDA and CDR2 SQIVND (reference sequence). There are 14 residues in the CDR3. CDR3 DNA: TGTGCCAGTAGTCCAGCGGGACGGACAGATACGCAGTATTTT. Translating gives CASSPAGRTDTQYF.

This sequence joins TRBV5-4 and TRBJ1-5, with D possibly TRBD1 on 5 matching bases. Germline V gene lookup returns CDR1 SGHNT and CDR2 YYREEE (reference sequence). The CDR3 covers 14 residues. Trimming shortened V by 2 bases and J by 5 bases, and 11 bases separated the two germline ends. In nucleotides, the CDR3 is TGTGCCAGCAGCTTTATGGGGGGAGATCAGCCCCAGCATTTT. It translates to CASSFMGGDQPQHF. The full variable domain, completed using reference TRBV5-4 and TRBJ1-5, is ETGVTQSPTHLIKTRGQQVTLRCSSQSGHNTVSWYQQALGQGPQFIFQYYREEENGRGNFPPRFSGLQFPNYSSELNVNALELDDSALYLCASSFMGGDQPQHFGDGTRLSIL.

The V and J genes are TRBV7-2 and TRBJ2-5; weak D call: TRBD2 (5 bases). The CDR3 contains 14 residues. The germline gives CDR1 SGHTA, CDR2 FQGNSA. Trimming stripped 5 bases from V and 4 bases from J, with 14 bases between. The CDR3 is CASSPWTFRETQYF. DNA of the CDR3: TGTGCCAGCAGCCCCTGGACTTTTCGAGAGACCCAGTACTTC.